The clone carrying this T cell receptor (beta chain) was observed many times. The entry originates in a study of T-cell reconstitution after alpha-beta-depleted transplantation in children. CDR3 length: 15 amino acids. CDR1 and CDR2 (germline): MNHEY, SVGAGI. Trimming took off 2 bases at V and 4 bases at J, with 12 bases between the two ends. TCRbeta library preparation incorporated unique molecular identifiers. One entry per CDR3 protein, called by TCRdb with MiXCR from the PCR reads. The sample lists around 240,000 distinct CDR3 sequences, approximately 9.7% seen once, with approximately 5% in the top ten.

The source was PBMCs from the stem cell graft donor, collected from the stem cell graft. The chain couples TRBV6-5 to TRBJ2-1; D possibly corresponds to TRBD1 (6 bases). This receptor was taken from a human donor who donated a stem cell graft to a child with SCID. This chain's CDR3 is CASSYRSDSYNEQFF. As DNA, the CDR3 is TGTGCCAGCAGTTACCGGTCGGACAGTTACAATGAGCAGTTCTTC.